These 30 T cell receptor beta chains were all obtained from the same sample, sequenced in a study of T cells in Graves' hyperthyroidism and ophthalmopathy. Amplification of TCR beta CDR3 regions was performed using RNA transcripts as template. First-round RT-PCR with HTBI primers amplified the TCR CDR3 region. TCRdb independently ran MiXCR on the multiplex PCR reads; one entry per CDR3 protein. The sample holds about 760,000 distinct CDR3 sequences, roughly 32% seen once. The sample comprised blood. The receptors here all came from a woman aged 40 to 55 with Graves' hyperthyroidism.

This clonotype was seen only a few times. The chain joins TRBV9 to TRBJ2-7, with a tentative D call TRBD1 (6 bases). The germline gives CDR1 SGDLS, CDR2 YYNGEE. Deletions cut 0 bases from V and 2 bases from J, with 9 bases between. The CDR3 covers 14 residues. CDR3 nucleotide sequence: TGTGCCAGCAGCGTAGAGGCAGGGGCCTACGAGCAGTACTTC. Its translation is CASSVEAGAYEQYF.

The V gene is TRBV7-2, the J gene TRBJ2-2; possibly TRBD1 for D (5 bases). The germline gives CDR1 SGHTA, CDR2 FQGNSA. Trimming took 0 bases from V and 4 from J, leaving 12 bases between them. The CDR3 sequence is 16 residues long. This CDR3 is CASSLAVTVTTGELFF. In nucleotides, the CDR3 is TGTGCCAGCAGCTTAGCTGTGACAGTAACCACCGGGGAGCTGTTTTTT. Complete variable domain (other parts from reference TRBV7-2 and TRBJ2-2): GAGVSQSPSNKVTEKGKDVELRCDPISGHTALYWYRQSLGQGLEFLIYFQGNSAPDKSGLPSDRFSAERTGGSVSTLTIQRTQQEDSAVYLCASSLAVTVTTGELFFGEGSRLTVL.

This clonotype has just a few counts. The chain uses TRBV5-1 and TRBJ2-5; 8 bases map to TRBD2. The germline V gene encodes CDR1 SGHRS and CDR2 YFSETQ. V trimming: 1 base; J trimming: 1 base; junction bases outside the gene matches: 6. The CDR3 loop spans 16 amino acids. The CDR3 spells CASSLIGGGFQETQYF. The CDR3 bases are TGCGCCAGCAGCTTGATCGGCGGGGGGTTCCAAGAGACCCAGTACTTC.

This clonotype was counted ten times or more. V usage is TRBV7-9 and J usage is TRBJ2-6; perhaps TRBD2 as D (6 bases). CDR3 length: 14 residues. Trimming took 6 bases from V and 0 from J, leaving 6 bases between them. Germline assignment: CDR1 SEHNR and CDR2 FQNEAQ (reference sequence). The CDR3 protein is CASRGGSGANVLTF. CDR3 nucleotide sequence: TGTGCCAGCAGGGGGGGCTCTGGGGCCAACGTCCTGACTTTC.

The rearrangement joins TRBV7-8 to TRBJ1-2, with D possibly matching TRBD1 (6 bases). The CDR3 length is 14 residues. V lost 5 bases, J lost 4 bases, and 14 bases lay in between. Per germline, CDR1 SGHVS and CDR2 FQNEAQ. DNA for the CDR3: TGTGCCAGCAGCCGTCGAACAGGGCCCTATGGCTACACCTTC. It is translated as CASSRRTGPYGYTF.

Points on this clonotype: A much more abundant neighbour one base away suggests this may be a read error. V is TRBV10-1 and J is TRBJ2-2; D gene ambiguous. V lost 6 bases and J 4 bases, leaving 12 bases between the germline ends. CDR1 is WNHNN, CDR2 SYGVQD, per germline (reference sequence). This CDR3 contains 14 residues. The CDR3 spells CASSPGSSTGELFF. The CDR3 bases are TGCGCCAGCAGCCCCGGGTCAAGCACCGGGGAGCTGTTTTTT.

Concerning this clonotype: At one boundary the junction diverges from the germline segment, which might be a read error. V gene TRBV24-1 combines with J gene TRBJ2-6; D possibly uses TRBD1 or TRBD2 (5 bases each). Per germline, CDR1 KGHDR and CDR2 SFDVKD. The CDR3 consists of 17 residues. The CDR3 bases are TGTGCCAGCAGTTTTCGGGGCCTGGGAGTAGGGGCCAACGTCCTGACTTTC. It yields the protein CASSFRGLGVGANVLTF.

As for this clonotype: As the CDR3 is not closed by the conserved phenylalanine or tryptophan, this likely results from a read error. V usage is TRBV10-3 and J usage is TRBJ1-2, with a tentative D call TRBD1 (5 bases). Looked up from germline, CDR1 is ENHRY and CDR2 is SYGVKD. The CDR3 sequence is 14 residues long. The CDR3 bases are TGTGCCAGCAGTCACGTAGGGGCTAACTATGGCTACACCCTC. It encodes CASSHVGANYGYTL.

With regard to this clonotype: A much larger clonotype is one base distant, so this may be a read error. The chain employs TRBV14 and TRBJ1-1; the D gene is possibly TRBD1 (5 bases). The CDR3 runs to 14 residues. The V end lost 4 bases, the J end lost 8 bases, and 17 bases lay between the germline ends. Germline V gives CDR1 SGHDN, CDR2 FVKESK. CDR3 DNA: TGTGCCAGCAGCCGCCGGACACGGAGAGGAGAAGCTTTCTTT. Translation gives CASSRRTRRGEAFF.

This clonotype was detected only a few times. This chain joins TRBV20-1 and TRBJ2-7, with TRBD1 identical over 9 bases. Germline CDR1 reads DFQATT; CDR2 reads SNEGSKA (reference sequence). The CDR3 extends over 13 amino acids. The trim removed 7 bases at V and 2 bases at J, leaving 6 bases unmatched. DNA for the CDR3: TGCAGTGGACAGGGGGTTCCAGCCTACGAGCAGTACTTC. It translates to CSGQGVPAYEQYF.

This clonotype was detected only a few times. This chain joins TRBV5-1 and TRBJ1-4; 10 bases map to TRBD1. This CDR3 comprises 14 residues. J was trimmed by 9 bases and V by 3 bases; bases with no gene match: 5. CDR1 and CDR2 (germline): SGHRS, YFSETQ. CDR3 protein: CASSSGQGIQKLFF. CDR3 nucleotide sequence: TGCGCCAGCAGCTCGGGACAGGGGATCCAAAAACTGTTTTTT.

This clonotype came up many times. V usage is TRBV7-9 and J usage is TRBJ1-1, with D hard to call. V lost 5 bases to trimming and J lost 1 base, with 8 bases between them. The CDR3 contains 13 residues. Germline values: CDR1 SEHNR, CDR2 FQNEAQ (reference sequence). CDR3 sequence reads: CASSPIGNTEAFF. CDR3 DNA: TGTGCCAGCAGCCCTATCGGGAACACTGAAGCTTTCTTT.

This clonotype was seen a handful of times. The gene calls are TRBV28 and TRBJ1-1; D gene ambiguous. CDR1 is MDHEN and CDR2 is SYDVKM in the germline V gene. The CDR3 covers 12 residues. The V and J ends lost 3 bases and 3 bases respectively, with 5 bases between them. CDR3 amino acids: CASSFGYTEAFF. CDR3 bases: TGTGCCAGCAGTTTCGGCTACACTGAAGCTTTCTTT.

This clonotype has only one observation. This may arise from a read error, as a much more abundant clone is one base away. The chain links TRBV4-1 to TRBJ2-7; D remains ambiguous. Germline values: CDR1 MGHRA, CDR2 YSYEKL. This CDR3 spans 13 amino acids. The DNA of the CDR3 is TGCGCCAGCAGCCAAGATTTGGTCTACGAGCGGTACTTC. Translating it yields CASSQDLVYERYF.

This clonotype was picked up many times. CDR3 in amino acids: CASSPDRKNTEAFF. The DNA of the CDR3 is TGCGCCAGCAGCCCGGATCGCAAGAACACTGAAGCTTTCTTT. The J gene is TRBJ1-1, the V gene TRBV10-2, with no clear D. V was cut by 6 bases and J by 1 base, with 12 bases left in between. Germline-derived CDR1 and CDR2 are WSHSY and SAAADI. The CDR3 extends over 14 amino acids.

This clonotype was seen only once. The CDR3 DNA reads as TGTGCCAGCACCCCGGCCAGCGGCGAGCAGTACTTC. Amino acids: CASTPASGEQYF. This sequence joins TRBV7-9 and TRBJ2-7, with a tentative D call TRBD2 (5 bases). This CDR3 comprises 12 residues. V was trimmed by 7 bases and J by 6 bases, leaving 13 bases between them. Germline lookup yields CDR1 SEHNR and CDR2 FQNEAQ (reference sequence).

This clonotype was observed a few times. The junction does not match germline at one end; this may be a read error. The genes are TRBV9 and TRBJ1-6; no clear D gene. Germline loops: CDR1 SGDLS, CDR2 YYNGEE. The CDR3 is made up of 15 amino acids. The CDR3 here is CASSPPGNNNSPLYF. Written as DNA, the CDR3 is TGTGCCAGCAGCCCTCCCGGGAATAATAATTCACCCCTCTACTTT.

Only one count was recorded for this clonotype. The chain links TRBV4-2 to TRBJ1-1; D is unclear. Germline CDR1 is LGHNA and CDR2 is YNFKEQ. The CDR3 is 16 amino acids. V was cut by 4 bases and J by 0 bases, with 15 bases left in between. The CDR3 loop reads CASSLNPGPMNTEAFF. The CDR3 nucleotides read TGTGCCAGCAGCCTAAACCCCGGGCCAATGAACACTGAAGCTTTCTTT.

In this sample, this clonotype turned up many times. The chain links TRBV7-2 to TRBJ1-4; weak D call: TRBD1 (5 bases). This CDR3 spans 13 amino acids. V gave up 2 bases and J gave up 8 bases, with 9 bases separating them. Per germline, CDR1 SGHTA and CDR2 FQGNSA. CDR3 sequence reads: CASSLQGREKLFF. CDR3 nucleotide sequence: TGTGCCAGCAGCTTACAGGGTCGGGAAAAACTGTTTTTT.

This clonotype occurred a few times. The V call is TRBV12-3 or TRBV12-4, the J call TRBJ1-2, with D perhaps matching TRBD1 (5 bases). Trimming shortened V by 7 bases and J by 0 bases, and 12 bases separated the two germline ends. The CDR3 runs to 14 residues. The CDR3 region is CASIHPGPNYGYTF. For the CDR3, the DNA is TGTGCCAGCATCCATCCGGGGCCTAACTATGGCTACACCTTC.

This chain links TRBV5-1 with TRBJ1-4, with 8 positions matching TRBD1. There are 16 residues in the CDR3. After removal of 3 bases from V and 8 bases from J, the junction contained 12 bases not matched to a gene. The germline V gene encodes CDR1 SGHRS and CDR2 YFSETQ. The CDR3: CASSSTSQGAGEKLFF. Written as DNA, the CDR3 is TGCGCCAGCAGCTCAACGTCGCAGGGGGCTGGAGAAAAACTGTTTTTT.

The rearrangement links TRBV20-1 to TRBJ1-2; D may be TRBD1 (6 bases). The V end lost 5 bases, the J end lost 8 bases, and 12 bases lay between the germline ends. This CDR3 comprises 11 residues. Germline CDR1 reads DFQATT; CDR2 reads SNEGSKA (reference sequence). The CDR3 DNA reads as TGCAGTGCTCCCCACAGGGACGGCTACACCTTC. It is translated as CSAPHRDGYTF.

There are many counts of this clonotype. The gene calls are TRBV11-3 and TRBJ2-5; 7 nucleotides line up with TRBD1. This CDR3 region has 15 residues. V gave up 0 bases and J gave up 5 bases; unmatched junction bases: 6. Germline CDR1 reads SGHNT; CDR2 reads YENEEA. The CDR3 reads CASSLDDRARETQYF. CDR3 nucleotides: TGTGCCAGCAGCTTAGACGACAGGGCCCGCGAGACCCAGTACTTC.

The sample holds many counts of this clonotype. This rearrangement joins TRBV20-1 to TRBJ1-2; 7 nucleotides agree with TRBD1. Germline V gene lookup returns CDR1 DFQATT and CDR2 SNEGSKA (reference sequence). The length of the CDR3 is 15 residues. Unmatched junction bases numbered 13, after V lost 1 base and J lost 8 bases. Here the CDR3 reads CSARVSRNRGHGYTF. The CDR3 region has the DNA TGCAGTGCTAGAGTATCTCGTAACAGGGGCCACGGCTACACCTTC.

The chain uses TRBV24-1 and TRBJ1-2; 9 nucleotides line up with TRBD1. The germline gives CDR1 KGHDR, CDR2 SFDVKD. This CDR3 contains 14 residues. The V gene end was trimmed by 1 base and the J gene end by 8 bases; junction bases not matched to a gene: 4. CDR3 amino acids: CATSDFDRGYGYTF. CDR3 nucleotide sequence: TGTGCCACCAGTGATTTCGACAGGGGGTACGGCTACACCTTC.

A word on this clonotype: Compared with germline, one end of the junction differs, possibly owing to a read error. The chain links TRBV13 to TRBJ1-3, with 8 bases lining up with TRBD1. The CDR3 extends over 16 amino acids. Germline V gene lookup returns CDR1 PRHDT and CDR2 FYEKMQ (reference sequence). The CDR3 sequence is CASSSPGTGPGNTIYF. CDR3 coding DNA: TGTGCCAGCAGCTCTCCAGGGACAGGCCCTGGAAACACCATATACTTT.

V gene TRBV5-1 combines with J gene TRBJ2-3; D not resolved. The CDR3 consists of 15 residues. Germline CDR1 is SGHRS and CDR2 is YFSETQ. Trimming removed 0 bases at V and 2 bases at J, with 10 bases between. The CDR3 sequence is CASSLGMGITDTQYF. For the CDR3, the DNA is TGCGCCAGCAGCTTGGGTATGGGTATCACAGATACGCAGTATTTT.

The CDR3 region has the DNA TGTGCCAGCAGTTTAGCTCATGAGGCTAACTATGGCTACACCTTC. Residues: CASSLAHEANYGYTF. The chain links TRBV12-3 or TRBV12-4 to TRBJ1-2; D is unresolved. The V end lost 0 bases, the J end lost 0 bases, and 8 bases lay between the germline ends. This CDR3 region has 15 residues.

This clonotype was detected many times. The CDR3 loop is CSARDVRGGRNTEAFF. The CDR3 DNA is TGCAGTGCTAGAGATGTCAGGGGAGGTCGGAACACTGAAGCTTTCTTT. V is TRBV20-1 and J is TRBJ1-1, with D tentatively TRBD1 (6 bases). The CDR3 extends over 16 amino acids. Per germline, CDR1 DFQATT and CDR2 SNEGSKA (reference sequence). Trimming cost V 0 bases and J 1 base, with 15 bases left between them.

The chain combines TRBV10-3 with TRBJ2-5; 9 nucleotides align to TRBD2. In germline, CDR1 is ENHRY, CDR2 SYGVKD. V was pared by 7 bases and J by 11 bases, with 14 bases of the junction left unmatched. The CDR3 consists of 14 residues. CDR3: CAIKGDERGVQQYF. CDR3 bases: TGTGCCATCAAGGGGGACGAGCGGGGGGTCCAACAGTACTTC.